This entry lists 14 T cell receptor beta chains sequenced from one sample in a study of read filtering for tumor transcriptome and immune sequencing. Molecular barcoded adaptors covering alpha/delta and beta/gamma chains were used on roughly 370 ng RNA. TCRdb analysed the reads with MiXCR anew, one entry per CDR3 protein. The repertoire includes around 130,000 distinct CDR3 sequences, over 10% of them detected once, and about 11% sits in the top ten. Sequenced material: a population of CD138-negative cells sorted from bone marrow. The source of these receptors is a donor aged 40 or older with multiple myeloma.

A note on this clonotype: A read error may account for a junction end that differs from germline. This rearrangement joins TRBV28 to TRBJ2-1, with 7 nucleotides matching TRBD2. Germline V lookup: CDR1 MDHEN, CDR2 SYDVKM. This CDR3 contains 15 residues. The CDR3 protein is CASSLATSRYDEQFF. In DNA, the CDR3 is TGCGCCAGCAGCCTCGCGACTAGCAGATACGATGAGCAGTTCTTC.

This clonotype was found many times. This chain links TRBV5-6 with TRBJ2-2, with D tentatively TRBD2 (5 bases). V was cut by 2 bases and J by 3 bases, with 11 bases left in between. The germline V gene encodes CDR1 SGHDT and CDR2 YYEEEE. This CDR3 region has 15 residues. The CDR3, as DNA: TGTGCCAGCAGCTTTGAGTCGGGATACACCGGGGAGCTGTTTTTT. Translation gives CASSFESGYTGELFF.

Many counts were recorded for this clonotype. The chain couples TRBV5-1 to TRBJ2-1; possibly TRBD2 for D (5 bases). Trimming stripped 5 bases from V and 5 bases from J, with 17 bases between. The CDR3 loop spans 15 amino acids. Germline-derived CDR1 and CDR2 are SGHRS and YFSETQ. The CDR3 here is CASRRETATHNEQFF. The CDR3 DNA reads as TGCGCCAGCAGACGGGAAACGGCTACACACAATGAGCAGTTCTTC.

This clonotype was recorded at least ten times. This chain uses TRBV24-1 with TRBJ2-1; possibly TRBD2 for D (6 bases). This CDR3 comprises 15 residues. V shed 4 bases and J shed 4 bases, with 13 bases lying between them. The germline V gene encodes CDR1 KGHDR and CDR2 SFDVKD. The CDR3 protein is CATSETGTVYNEQFF. The CDR3 DNA reads TGTGCCACCAGTGAGACCGGGACTGTATACAATGAGCAGTTCTTC.

This clonotype occurred a few times. V gene TRBV19 combines with J gene TRBJ2-7; TRBD2 might be the D (6 bases). The germline V gene has CDR1 LNHDA and CDR2 SQIVND (reference sequence). V lost 5 bases to trimming and J lost 7 bases, with 18 bases between them. CDR3 length: 14 residues. CDR3: CASSQGAGLVEQYF. CDR3 DNA: TGTGCCAGTAGTCAAGGAGCGGGCCTGGTAGAGCAGTACTTC. Filled out from reference TRBV19 and TRBJ2-7, the complete variable domain reads DGGITQSPKYLFRKEGQNVTLSCEQNLNHDAMYWYRQDPGQGLRLIYYSQIVNDFQKGDIAEGYSVSREKKESFPLTVTSAQKNPTAFYLCASSQGAGLVEQYFGPGTRLTVT.

There are many counts of this clonotype. This chain's CDR3 is CASVSGQHNQPQHF. The CDR3, as DNA: TGTGCCAGCGTCTCGGGACAGCACAATCAGCCCCAGCATTTT. The rearrangement uses TRBV6-1 and TRBJ1-5, with TRBD1 matching over 7 bases. The CDR3 spans 14 residues. Germline values: CDR1 MNHNS, CDR2 SASEGT. The junction had 7 bases not matched to a gene; V was cut back by 8 bases and J by 3 bases.

Turning to this clonotype: A clone one base away is much larger, so this may be a read error. V usage is TRBV5-6 and J usage is TRBJ1-1; D is possibly TRBD1 (5 bases). Between the trimmed V and J ends, which lost 3 bases and 10 bases, there was a span of 13 bases. The CDR3 extends over 12 amino acids. In germline, CDR1 is SGHDT, CDR2 YYEEEE. This CDR3 is CASSWGAGSAFF. The CDR3 nucleotides are TGTGCCAGCAGCTGGGGCGCAGGGTCAGCTTTCTTT.

This clonotype was detected ten times or more. V gene TRBV7-9 combines with J gene TRBJ1-4, with 7 bases that match TRBD1. The germline V gene encodes CDR1 SEHNR and CDR2 FQNEAQ (reference sequence). V shed 1 base and J 8 bases; nucleotides not matched to a gene: 4. The CDR3 is 14 residues long. The CDR3 reads CASSLENRGEKLFF. The CDR3 coding sequence is TGTGCCAGCAGCTTAGAGAACAGGGGCGAAAAACTGTTTTTT.

This clonotype was recorded at least ten times. This rearrangement joins TRBV6-5 to TRBJ2-3; 13 bases line up with TRBD2. CDR3 length equals 19 residues. Trimming removed 6 bases from V and 3 bases from J; junction bases left unmatched: 15. Germline V gene data show CDR1 as MNHEY and CDR2 as SVGAGI. This CDR3 reads CASRDPGLAGREGTDTQYF. For the CDR3, the DNA is TGTGCCAGCAGAGATCCGGGACTAGCGGGACGCGAGGGAACAGATACGCAGTATTTT.

Ten or more counts support this clonotype. A junction end diverges from the germline sequence, so it may reflect a read error. The chain carries TRBV7-7 and TRBJ2-3; 11 bases map to TRBD2. CDR1 and CDR2 (germline): SSHAT, FNYEAQ (reference sequence). The CDR3 totals 14 residues. In nucleotides, the CDR3 is TGTGCTAGCAGCTTAGGGACTAGCGGAGATACGCAGTATTTT. Its protein product is CASSLGTSGDTQYF.

This clonotype showed up many times. This sequence joins TRBV2 and TRBJ2-1; 8 bases are a match to TRBD2. The CDR3 sequence is 15 residues long. Germline V gene sequence: CDR1 SNHLY, CDR2 FYNNEI. J was trimmed by 5 bases and V by 5 bases; bases with no gene match: 8. CDR3 residues: CASSTAGGTDNEQFF. CDR3 sequence (DNA): TGTGCCAGCAGTACTGCGGGGGGCACTGACAATGAGCAGTTCTTC.

This clonotype was seen a handful of times. The rearrangement joins TRBV29-1 to TRBJ1-4, with 7 bases identical to TRBD1. CDR3 length: 12 amino acids. Germline CDR1 reads SQVTM; CDR2 reads ANQGSEA. The V and J ends lost 5 bases and 7 bases, in that order; junction bases with no gene match: 4. DNA for the CDR3: TGCAGCGTTAGCTCAGGGGGTGAAAAACTGTTTTTT. Its translation is CSVSSGGEKLFF.

This clonotype appeared a few times. This chain links TRBV28 with TRBJ1-5; possible D gene TRBD1, 5 bases. V lost 1 base, J lost 3 bases, and 13 bases lay in between. Germline V lookup: CDR1 MDHEN, CDR2 SYDVKM. The CDR3 consists of 16 residues. This CDR3 reads CASSLYGTAYNQPQHF. The DNA of the CDR3 is TGTGCCAGCAGTTTATACGGGACGGCATACAATCAGCCCCAGCATTTT.

The chain couples TRBV5-4 to TRBJ2-3; TRBD2 aligns across 11 bases. Germline-derived CDR1 and CDR2 are SGHNT and YYREEE (reference sequence). The junction had 15 bases not matched to a gene; V was cut back by 4 bases and J by 5 bases. CDR3 length: 18 amino acids. The CDR3 reads CASSPGSGSGRVEDTQYF. The CDR3 bases are TGTGCCAGCAGCCCAGGCTCAGGTAGCGGGAGGGTGGAAGATACGCAGTATTTT.